The 5 T cell receptor beta chains presented below share a single source sample, sequenced in a study of cytomegalovirus exposure and HLA in healthy donors. The data were produced by immunoSEQ multiplex PCR, yet TCRdb's version contains in-frame clones alone and is incomplete. The table includes over 110,000 clones, approximately 84% detected once. The sample taken for sequencing was PBMCs. These receptors were collected from a woman aged 25 to 39 in good health and CMV-seronegative.

Here the CDR3 DNA reads TGCGCCAGCAGGTCGTTAACCTACGAGCAGTACTTC. It specifies CASRSLTYEQYF. The chain links TRBV5-1 to TRBJ2-7, with D hard to call. Germline CDR1 reads SGHRS; CDR2 reads YFSETQ. Trimming removed 5 bases at V and 2 bases at J, with 8 bases between. This CDR3 is 12 amino acids long.

The chain has TRBV10-3 and TRBJ2-5, with 9 positions matching TRBD2. Losses at the gene ends were 4 bases for V and 4 bases for J; bases not matched to a gene: 4. Germline-derived CDR1 and CDR2 are ENHRY and SYGVKD. The CDR3 totals 14 residues. CDR3 residues: CAISVAGGRETQYF. The CDR3 DNA is TGTGCCATCAGTGTTGCGGGGGGGCGAGAGACCCAGTACTTC.

The rearrangement joins TRBV6-4 to TRBJ1-6, with no clear D. The germline V gene has CDR1 MRHNA and CDR2 SNTAGT. V was cut by 6 bases and J by 10 bases, with 22 bases left in between. CDR3 size: 16 residues. CDR3 sequence (DNA): TGTGCCAGCAGGGCACCCCGCGGGGAGGGTAACTCACCCCTCCACTTT. As protein: CASRAPRGEGNSPLHF.

CDR3 sequence: CASSAKTVAKNIQYF. As DNA, the CDR3 is TGTGCCAGCAGTGCCAAGACAGTAGCCAAAAACATTCAGTACTTC. V gene TRBV2 combines with J gene TRBJ2-4; a weak D match, TRBD1 (5 bases). There are 15 residues in the CDR3. V dropped 4 bases and J dropped 0 bases, with 10 bases sitting between them. Germline values: CDR1 SNHLY, CDR2 FYNNEI.

The chain links TRBV4-2 to TRBJ2-1, with TRBD2 matching over 8 bases. V shed 4 bases and J 0 bases; nucleotides not matched to a gene: 8. This CDR3 has 17 residues. Germline V gene sequence: CDR1 LGHNA, CDR2 YNFKEQ. The CDR3 here is CASSRQAGANSYNEQFF. CDR3 coding DNA: TGTGCCAGCAGCCGACAAGCGGGGGCTAACTCCTACAATGAGCAGTTCTTC.